The source of this T cell receptor beta chain is a study of Ad26.COV2.S vaccination and SARS-CoV-2 variants. Sequencing was performed with immunoSEQ multiplex PCR; in TCRdb, only in-frame clones are kept and a portion is missing. Of 200,000 to 250,000 clones detected, more than 75% appear once; the ten largest clones hold 9.5% to 12%. Germline CDR1 KGHSH, CDR2 LQKENI. After removal of 3 bases from V and 7 bases from J, the junction contained 8 bases not matched to a gene. The CDR3 has 14 amino acids. As for treatment: roughly 20 received Ad26.COV2.S at low or high dose, single or two shots; 5 received placebo; per-sample allocation not given. Repertoires come from day 63 after the first vaccine or placebo injection.

This TCR came from a person aged 18 to 59 who received the Ad26.COV2.S COVID-19 vaccine or a placebo. The material sequenced was peripheral blood, taken in a trial of Ad26.COV2.S vaccine versus placebo. The chain joins TRBV18 to TRBJ1-2; TRBD1 matches 7 bases. CDR3 residues: CASSPQGGHLGYTF. The DNA for the CDR3 is TGTGCCAGCTCACCTCAGGGGGGGCACCTTGGCTACACCTTC.